This entry lists 23 T cell receptor beta chains sequenced from one sample in a study of Graves' ophthalmopathy and Graves' hyperthyroidism. Amplified material comprised TCR beta CDR3 regions derived from RNA transcripts. HTBI primers were used in a first-round RT-PCR, which preceded a second-round multiplex PCR. TCRdb reanalysed the multiplex PCR reads using MiXCR and keeps one entry per CDR3 protein. The sample includes about 740,000 distinct CDR3 sequences, roughly two fifths seen only once; the top ten take 40% to 45%. The sample comprised peripheral blood. All receptors come from an adult man with Graves' ophthalmopathy.

This clonotype showed up just a few times. The chain has TRBV9 and TRBJ1-1; the D is unclear. V lost 0 bases to trimming and J lost 6 bases, with 12 bases between them. Germline CDR1 is SGDLS and CDR2 is YYNGEE. CDR3 size: 14 residues. DNA for the CDR3: TGTGCCAGCAGCGTAGGAGATTCTTACCCTGAAGCTTTCTTT. It yields the protein CASSVGDSYPEAFF.

This rearrangement joins TRBV5-1 to TRBJ2-5, with 8 bases lining up with TRBD1. V shed 6 bases, J shed 1 base, and the junction held 5 bases outside the gene matches. The CDR3 is 14 residues long. Germline V gene lookup returns CDR1 SGHRS and CDR2 YFSETQ. The CDR3 coding sequence is TGCGCCAGCATCCCGGGGACAGGCCAAGAGACCCAGTACTTC. Amino acids: CASIPGTGQETQYF.

The sample holds many counts of this clonotype. J is TRBJ1-5 and V is TRBV2; D gene ambiguous. CDR1 SNHLY and CDR2 FYNNEI come from the germline V gene. The V end was cut by 0 bases, the J end by 7 bases, with 10 bases between. The CDR3 contains 14 residues. The CDR3 loop reads CASSEARGSQPQHF. The CDR3 DNA follows: TGTGCCAGCAGTGAAGCGCGAGGATCCCAGCCCCAGCATTTT.

This clonotype was observed a handful of times. The chain joins TRBV24-1 to TRBJ1-5; 7 bases agree with TRBD1. The CDR3 consists of 16 residues. The germline CDR1 and CDR2 sequences are KGHDR and SFDVKD. The J segment lost 4 bases and the V segment lost 11 bases, leaving 16 bases of the junction unmatched. DNA for the CDR3: TGTGCCAGCGGTACCATCAAGGGGGCAGGGAATCAGCCCCAGCATTTT. Encoded protein: CASGTIKGAGNQPQHF.

The chain links TRBV24-1 to TRBJ2-5, with a tentative D call TRBD2 (6 bases). Per germline, CDR1 KGHDR and CDR2 SFDVKD. The CDR3 sequence is 15 residues long. The V end lost 12 bases, the J end lost 1 base, and 20 bases lay between the germline ends. Here the CDR3 reads CAWSDGLTFQETQYF. The CDR3 DNA follows: TGTGCCTGGAGTGATGGACTAACCTTCCAAGAGACCCAGTACTTC.

Remarks on this clonotype: A junction end diverges from the germline sequence, so it may reflect a read error. This chain uses TRBV25-1 with TRBJ1-1; the D is unclear. The CDR3 is 11 residues long. Germline CDR1 MGHDK, CDR2 SYGVNS. CDR3 sequence: CASNPDTEAFF. The CDR3 coding sequence is TGTGCTAGCAACCCGGACACTGAAGCTTTCTTT. Variable domain in full (rest from reference TRBV25-1 and TRBJ1-1): EADIYQTPRYLVIGTGKKITLECSQTMGHDKMYWYQQDPGMELHLIHYSYGVNSTEKGDLSSESTVSRIRTEHFPLTLESARPSHTSQYLCASNPDTEAFFGQGTRLTVV.

This clonotype was counted between two and nine times. The CDR3 spells CASSRGTVNQPQHF. The CDR3 bases are TGTGCCAGCAGCCGGGGGACAGTCAATCAGCCCCAGCATTTT. The chain uses TRBV5-5 and TRBJ1-5; 7 nucleotides line up with TRBD1. The CDR3 is made up of 14 amino acids. V trimming: 4 bases; J trimming: 3 bases; junction bases outside the gene matches: 4. Looked up from germline, CDR1 is SGHKS and CDR2 is YYEKEE (reference sequence).

This chain links TRBV15 with TRBJ1-2; possibly TRBD1 for D (5 bases). The CDR3 covers 15 residues. Germline CDR1 and CDR2: LNHNV and YYDKDF (reference sequence). The germline V and J ends were trimmed by 5 bases and 1 base, with 14 bases remaining between them. CDR3 DNA sequence: TGTGCCACCAGCGTAACAGGCCGGCGTAACTATGGCTACACCTTC. It yields the protein CATSVTGRRNYGYTF.

DNA of the CDR3: TGCGCCAGCAGCCAAGAAAGGGGTGAAGGTCAGCCCCAGCATTTT. It codes for CASSQERGEGQPQHF. The V gene is TRBV4-1, the J gene TRBJ1-5; the D gene is possibly TRBD1 (5 bases). Trimming removed 0 bases at V and 6 bases at J, with 12 bases between. CDR3 length: 15 amino acids. The germline CDR1 and CDR2 sequences are MGHRA and YSYEKL.

Many counts were recorded for this clonotype. This sequence joins TRBV7-9 and TRBJ2-2; D is undetermined. V gave up 1 base and J gave up 4 bases, with 4 bases separating them. The CDR3 contains 13 residues. Germline loops: CDR1 SEHNR, CDR2 FQNEAQ (reference sequence). CDR3 in DNA: TGTGCCAGCAGCTTAGGTCCCACCGGGGAGCTGTTTTTT. This sequence encodes CASSLGPTGELFF.

The CDR3 region is CASSRWWEGQPQYF. The CDR3 nucleotides are TGTGCCAGCAGCCGATGGTGGGAGGGTCAGCCCCAGTACTTC. The rearrangement uses TRBV2 and TRBJ2-5; 7 nucleotides match TRBD2. Losses at the gene ends were 6 bases for V and 9 bases for J; bases not matched to a gene: 13. Per germline, CDR1 SNHLY and CDR2 FYNNEI. CDR3 length equals 14 residues.

This rearrangement joins TRBV29-1 to TRBJ1-4, with TRBD1 as a possible D gene (5 bases). The V end was cut by 4 bases, the J end by 7 bases, with 16 bases between. The CDR3 is 14 amino acids. The germline gives CDR1 SQVTM, CDR2 ANQGSEA. As DNA, the CDR3 is TGCAGCGTTGGGTCCAGGGTGACGAGTGAAAAACTGTTTTTT. Its translation is CSVGSRVTSEKLFF.

The chain recombines TRBV11-2 with TRBJ1-4, with 10 nucleotides matching TRBD1. Germline V gives CDR1 SGHAT, CDR2 FQNNGV. This CDR3 spans 14 amino acids. The V gene end was trimmed by 5 bases and the J gene end by 9 bases; junction bases not matched to a gene: 6. CDR3 nucleotides: TGTGCCAGCAGCCTGGGACAGGGGATACAAAAACTGTTTTTT. Translated: CASSLGQGIQKLFF.

This clonotype was observed a handful of times. V usage is TRBV10-3 and J usage is TRBJ1-4, with a weak D call TRBD1 (5 bases). V lost 10 bases and J lost 8, with 20 bases in between. The CDR3 extends over 14 amino acids. Germline V gene sequence: CDR1 ENHRY, CDR2 SYGVKD. The CDR3 coding sequence is TGTGCCAGCAGCCCTGCTGGGGGGGAGGAAAAACTGTTTTTT. This gives the protein CASSPAGGEEKLFF.

The chain joins TRBV29-1 to TRBJ1-5; TRBD1 aligns across 8 bases. Trimming took 4 bases from V and 9 from J; bases not matched to a gene: 8. This CDR3 is 13 amino acids long. Germline values: CDR1 SQVTM, CDR2 ANQGSEA. The chain's CDR3 is CSVGLQGASPQHF. In nucleotides, the CDR3 is TGCAGCGTTGGATTGCAGGGGGCTTCGCCCCAGCATTTT.

This chain uses TRBV9 with TRBJ1-2, with D perhaps TRBD1 (5 bases). The germline V gene encodes CDR1 SGDLS and CDR2 YYNGEE. With 0 bases removed from V and 3 bases from J, the gap between germline ends came to 9 bases. The CDR3 spans 14 residues. This chain's CDR3 is CASSVARGDYGYTF. The CDR3 nucleotides read TGTGCCAGCAGCGTAGCTCGGGGGGACTATGGCTACACCTTC.

The chain uses TRBV7-2 and TRBJ2-7; a weak D match, TRBD2 (6 bases). The CDR3 is 14 residues long. The germline V and J ends were trimmed by 5 bases and 3 bases, with 14 bases remaining between them. The germline gives CDR1 SGHTA, CDR2 FQGNSA. CDR3 sequence (DNA): TGTGCCAGCAGCCTTCGGGACTTTATCTACGAGCAGTACTTC. Translating it yields CASSLRDFIYEQYF. Full variable domain (remainder filled in from reference TRBV7-2 and TRBJ2-7): GAGVSQSPSNKVTEKGKDVELRCDPISGHTALYWYRQSLGQGLEFLIYFQGNSAPDKSGLPSDRFSAERTGGSVSTLTIQRTQQEDSAVYLCASSLRDFIYEQYFGPGTRLTVT.

V gene TRBV5-1 combines with J gene TRBJ2-7; D is perhaps TRBD1 or TRBD2 (5 bases each). CDR3 length: 15 residues. Germline values: CDR1 SGHRS, CDR2 YFSETQ. The chain's CDR3 is CASSLPGRSTYEQYV. DNA for the CDR3: TGTGCCAGCAGCTTGCCGGGACGGAGTACCTACGAGCAGTACGTC.

This clonotype was picked up a small number of times. The chain carries TRBV12-3 or TRBV12-4 and TRBJ1-6; D gene unclear. The CDR3 spans 16 residues. V gave up 5 bases and J gave up 6 bases, with 17 bases separating them. The CDR3: CASSQTSKTGNSPLHF. Here the CDR3 DNA reads TGTGCCAGCAGTCAAACCTCCAAGACGGGTAATTCACCCCTCCACTTT.

This clonotype was seen ten or more times. This chain connects TRBV10-3 to TRBJ1-6, with 7 bases fitting TRBD1. The junction had 3 bases not matched to a gene; V was cut back by 2 bases and J by 5 bases. The CDR3 spans 15 residues. Per germline, CDR1 ENHRY and CDR2 SYGVKD. The chain's CDR3 is CAISEEGADNSPLHF. In DNA, the CDR3 is TGTGCCATCAGTGAGGAGGGGGCGGATAATTCACCCCTCCACTTT.

This clonotype came up a few times. This chain connects TRBV24-1 to TRBJ1-5; TRBD1 is a possible D gene (6 bases). Looked up from germline, CDR1 is KGHDR and CDR2 is SFDVKD. The CDR3 has 16 amino acids. The V gene lost 4 bases and the J gene lost 5 bases, with 17 bases spanning the gap. CDR3 bases: TGTGCCACCAGTGACCACACAGGGCCTGGGGATCAGCCCCAGCATTTT. Amino acid sequence: CATSDHTGPGDQPQHF.

This clonotype came up a few times. V usage is TRBV7-9 and J usage is TRBJ1-1; D is perhaps TRBD1 (6 bases). This CDR3 region has 11 residues. Trimming shortened V by 8 bases and J by 6 bases, and 10 bases separated the two germline ends. CDR1 SEHNR and CDR2 FQNEAQ come from the germline V gene (reference sequence). The CDR3 DNA follows: TGTGCCAGCGAGGGGGAATCTGAAGCTTTCTTT. This sequence encodes CASEGESEAFF.

A few counts support this clonotype. The chain joins TRBV7-2 to TRBJ2-5; TRBD2 is a possible D gene (5 bases). The CDR3 loop spans 16 amino acids. V was pared by 5 bases and J by 5 bases, with 21 bases between. The V gene's germline CDR1 is SGHTA and CDR2 FQGNSA. CDR3 nucleotides: TGTGCCAGCAGCCAAAGCGGAACAGCCGTTTTGGAGACCCAGTACTTC. Protein sequence: CASSQSGTAVLETQYF.